This T cell receptor beta chain is drawn from a study of cytomegalovirus exposure and HLA in healthy donors. Study-level information: Researchers previously reported finding roughly 120 million unique TCR beta sequences from approximately 190 million T cells.

This CDR3 is built from 11 residues. Trimming took off 4 bases at V and 3 bases at J, with 4 bases between the two ends. In germline, CDR1 is MGHDK, CDR2 SYGVNS. With 60 Vbeta and 13 Jbeta primers, the PCR was carried out. Sequenced by immunoSEQ multiplex PCR; TCRdb stores in-frame clones only, minus some. The data show some 98,000 clones, about 81% seen once. The clonotype comes from a man aged 35 to 55 in good health and CMV-seronegative. The rearrangement links TRBV25-1 to TRBJ2-7; D gene ambiguous. The sequenced material came from PBMCs. CDR3 loop: CASSGHYEQYF. As DNA, the CDR3 is TGTGCCAGCAGTGGACACTACGAGCAGTACTTC.